This entry lists 22 T cell receptor beta chains sequenced from one sample in a study of blood T cell repertoires in COVID-19. Profiled with immunoSEQ multiplex PCR; TCRdb holds only in-frame clones, not every one. The sample has over 90,000 clones; more than 70% are singletons. The sequenced sample consisted of peripheral blood. The receptors originated from a human donor in a cohort sampled during active COVID-19.

This chain connects TRBV19 to TRBJ1-5; D gene unclear. V was clipped by 5 bases and J by 9 bases, with 20 bases between them. The germline gives CDR1 LNHDA, CDR2 SQIVND (reference sequence). This CDR3 region has 15 residues. The CDR3 is CASSPGIQARRPQHF. In DNA, the CDR3 is TGTGCCAGTAGTCCCGGGATCCAAGCTAGACGGCCCCAGCATTTT.

This clone turned up a few times. The gene calls are TRBV2 and TRBJ2-4; D might be TRBD2 (6 bases). Trimming took 1 base from V and 8 from J, leaving 15 bases between them. This CDR3 is built from 15 residues. Per germline, CDR1 SNHLY and CDR2 FYNNEI. CDR3 coding DNA: TGTGCCAGCAGTGAAGTTCATGGGGGGATCGACATTCAGTACTTC. Its protein product is CASSEVHGGIDIQYF.

There are a few counts of this clone. The chain carries TRBV28 and TRBJ2-5; 7 bases align to TRBD1. V lost 6 bases, J lost 4 bases, and 8 bases stayed unmatched. This CDR3 has 14 residues. Germline CDR1 and CDR2: MDHEN and SYDVKM. CDR3 bases: TGTGCCAGCAGACTTTCCGGGACAGCAGAGACCCAGTACTTC. Protein sequence: CASRLSGTAETQYF.

The chain joins TRBV5-5 to TRBJ2-3; D remains ambiguous. Germline values: CDR1 SGHKS, CDR2 YYEKEE (reference sequence). The CDR3 spans 13 residues. V dropped 5 bases and J dropped 4 bases, with 11 bases sitting between them. The DNA of the CDR3 is TGTGCCAGCAGTTTCGTCTTCGCAGATACGCAGTATTTT. Translated: CASSFVFADTQYF.

The gene calls are TRBV7-7 and TRBJ2-1; 8 bases match TRBD2. CDR1 is SSHAT and CDR2 is FNYEAQ in the germline V gene (reference sequence). V was clipped by 1 base and J by 5 bases; unmatched bases: 7. CDR3 size: 16 residues. The CDR3, as DNA: TGTGCCAGCAGCTTAGGTGCGAGACTAGCGAACAATGAGCAGTTCTTC. Its translation is CASSLGARLANNEQFF.

The chain recombines TRBV28 with TRBJ2-3, with 9 positions matching TRBD2. Germline V gene sequence: CDR1 MDHEN, CDR2 SYDVKM. V was pared by 4 bases and J by 9 bases, with 17 bases of the junction left unmatched. This CDR3 has 17 residues. CDR3 amino acids: CASSSPGVAGVRRTQYF. The CDR3 DNA reads as TGTGCCAGCAGTTCCCCGGGGGTAGCGGGAGTCCGCCGGACGCAGTATTTT.

The rearrangement joins TRBV5-1 to TRBJ2-7; TRBD2 agrees at 9 bases. Per the germline V gene, CDR1 is SGHRS and CDR2 is YFSETQ. The junction had 8 bases not matched to a gene; V was cut back by 4 bases and J by 3 bases. This CDR3 comprises 15 residues. CDR3 DNA: TGCGCCAGCAGCCCGTTAGCGGGAGAAATCTACGAGCAGTACTTC. Its translation: CASSPLAGEIYEQYF.

J is TRBJ2-1 and V is TRBV11-2; 9 nucleotides agree with TRBD1. The CDR3 covers 17 residues. In germline, CDR1 is SGHAT, CDR2 FQNNGV. Losses at the gene ends were 1 base for V and 7 bases for J; bases not matched to a gene: 11. The CDR3 DNA sequence: TGTGCCAGCAGCTTAGCGCCTCTGACAGGGGGTCTAAATGAGCAGTTCTTC. This sequence encodes CASSLAPLTGGLNEQFF.

The chain joins TRBV11-2 to TRBJ2-2; D gene ambiguous. The CDR3 has 15 residues. The germline gives CDR1 SGHAT, CDR2 FQNNGV. Trimming pared 5 bases from V and 5 bases from J, leaving 15 bases between. The DNA of the CDR3 is TGTGCCAGCAGCCCCCGTGGTCTCCTAACCGGGGAGCTGTTTTTT. Encoded protein: CASSPRGLLTGELFF.

The CDR3 coding sequence is TGTGCCAGTAGTATCTACGATACGCAGTATTTT. It specifies CASSIYDTQYF. This rearrangement joins TRBV19 to TRBJ2-3, with D uncertain. Per the germline V gene, CDR1 is LNHDA and CDR2 is SQIVND (reference sequence). This CDR3 region has 11 residues. V was shortened by 3 bases and J by 6 bases, with 4 bases between the two germline ends.

This chain connects TRBV24-1 to TRBJ2-1, with no clear D. Germline V gene data show CDR1 as KGHDR and CDR2 as SFDVKD. CDR3 length: 13 amino acids. Trimming cost V 3 bases and J 6 bases, with 8 bases left between them. CDR3 sequence: CATSDPLLNEQFF. The CDR3 nucleotides read TGTGCCACCAGTGATCCCCTTCTCAATGAGCAGTTCTTC.

The chain uses TRBV4-3 and TRBJ2-4; 7 bases are a match to TRBD1. V trimming: 4 bases; J trimming: 0 bases; junction bases outside the gene matches: 9. The germline CDR1 and CDR2 sequences are LGHNA and YSLEER. The CDR3 consists of 17 residues. The CDR3 reads CASSPTQGIIAKNIQYF. The CDR3 coding sequence is TGCGCCAGCAGCCCTACACAGGGGATAATAGCCAAAAACATTCAGTACTTC.

V and J are TRBV3-1 (or the pseudogene TRBV3-2) and TRBJ2-7, with D perhaps TRBD2 (5 bases). The CDR3 spans 13 residues. Germline CDR1 reads LGHDT; CDR2 reads YNNKEL (reference sequence). V was clipped by 10 bases and J by 3 bases, with 16 bases between them. CDR3 loop: CATPLRENYEQYF. For the CDR3, the DNA is TGTGCCACCCCCCTGAGGGAAAACTACGAGCAGTACTTC.

This clone was counted only a few times. The chain carries TRBV7-3 and TRBJ2-7; D gene unclear. There are 13 residues in the CDR3. V lost 5 bases and J 0 bases, leaving 8 bases between the germline ends. The germline V gene has CDR1 SGHTA and CDR2 FQGTGA. The CDR3 region has the DNA TGTGCCAGCAGCCCCCGCGGCTCCTACGAGCAGTACTTC. Its protein is CASSPRGSYEQYF. Based on the CDR3 plus reference TRBV7-3 and TRBJ2-7, the full variable domain is GAGVSQTPSNKVTEKGKYVELRCDPISGHTALYWYRQSLGQGPEFLIYFQGTGAADDSGLPNDRFFAVRPEGSVSTLKIQRTERGDSAVYLCASSPRGSYEQYFGPGTRLTVT.

The chain has TRBV7-8 and TRBJ2-7, with 8 positions matching TRBD2. Germline V gene data show CDR1 as SGHVS and CDR2 as FQNEAQ. This CDR3 contains 14 residues. V trimming: 5 bases; J trimming: 3 bases; junction bases outside the gene matches: 6. The CDR3 DNA reads TGTGCCAGCAGCGTCGGGGGGGTTAACTACGAGCAGTACTTC. This translates into CASSVGGVNYEQYF. The complete variable domain, with remaining parts taken from reference TRBV7-8 and TRBJ2-7, reads GAGVSQSPRYKVAKRGQDVALRCDPISGHVSLFWYQQALGQGPEFLTYFQNEAQLDKSGLPSDRFFAERPEGSVSTLKIQRTQQEDSAVYLCASSVGGVNYEQYFGPGTRLTVT.

V and J are TRBV12-2 and TRBJ2-7; TRBD2 is taken as the D call from the table, unchecked against the DNA. TRBV12-2 is a pseudogene segment. The CDR3 is 16 amino acids. For the CDR3, the DNA is TGTGCAAGTCGCTTAGCGATCTGGGGACTAGCCTACGAGCAGTACTTC. The encoded protein is CASRLAIWGLAYEQYF.

The chain is built from TRBV19 and TRBJ2-3, with D tentatively TRBD1 (6 bases). CDR3 length: 19 amino acids. V was cut by 2 bases and J by 2 bases, with 23 bases left in between. Per germline, CDR1 LNHDA and CDR2 SQIVND (reference sequence). The CDR3 spells CASSILRAGRGQSTDTQYF. The CDR3 DNA reads TGTGCCAGTAGTATACTGCGGGCGGGCAGGGGCCAATCCACAGATACGCAGTATTTT.

The chain employs TRBV19 and TRBJ1-5; 7 nucleotides agree with TRBD1. There are 15 residues in the CDR3. Germline trimming cut 7 bases from V and 3 bases from J; bases unmatched to any gene: 9. From germline, CDR1 is LNHDA and CDR2 SQIVND (reference sequence). The DNA for the CDR3 is TGTGCCAGTAAACAACAGGGGACGGTCAATCAGCCCCAGCATTTT. Amino acid sequence: CASKQQGTVNQPQHF.

The chain joins TRBV5-4 to TRBJ1-4; D might be TRBD1 (5 bases). The CDR3 consists of 13 residues. Trimming stripped 4 bases from V and 6 bases from J, with 10 bases between. Per the germline V gene, CDR1 is SGHNT and CDR2 is YYREEE (reference sequence). CDR3 sequence: CASSPGRDEKLFF. CDR3 DNA: TGTGCCAGCAGCCCAGGCAGGGATGAAAAACTGTTTTTT. Filled out from reference TRBV5-4 and TRBJ1-4, the complete variable domain reads ETGVTQSPTHLIKTRGQQVTLRCSSQSGHNTVSWYQQALGQGPQFIFQYYREEENGRGNFPPRFSGLQFPNYSSELNVNALELDDSALYLCASSPGRDEKLFFGSGTQLSVL.

CDR3 protein: CASSQALGLAGTHNEQFF. CDR3 coding DNA: TGTGCCAGCAGCCAAGCCCTCGGACTAGCGGGCACCCACAATGAGCAGTTCTTC. V usage is TRBV3-1 (or the pseudogene TRBV3-2) and J usage is TRBJ2-1; 11 nucleotides agree with TRBD2. J gave up 5 bases and V 1 base, and 10 bases lay outside the gene matches. Per the germline V gene, CDR1 is LGHDT and CDR2 is YNNKEL (reference sequence). CDR3 length: 18 amino acids.

The gene calls are TRBV19 and TRBJ1-1, with D possibly matching TRBD1 (6 bases). Trimming shortened V by 2 bases and J by 5 bases, and 15 bases separated the two germline ends. CDR3 size: 15 residues. Germline loops: CDR1 LNHDA, CDR2 SQIVND (reference sequence). The DNA for the CDR3 is TGTGCCAGTAGTATACAGCAGGGGAGGGGAACTGAAGCTTTCTTT. Amino acids: CASSIQQGRGTEAFF.

This clone was recorded once. The chain uses TRBV19 and TRBJ1-1; 11 nucleotides match TRBD1. CDR1 and CDR2 (germline): LNHDA, SQIVND (reference sequence). The CDR3 is 14 residues long. The V segment lost 5 bases and the J segment 5 bases; nucleotides outside the gene matches: 4. CDR3 coding DNA: TGTGCCAGTAGTCAAGGACAGGGGGCGACTGAAGCTTTCTTT. This sequence encodes CASSQGQGATEAFF.